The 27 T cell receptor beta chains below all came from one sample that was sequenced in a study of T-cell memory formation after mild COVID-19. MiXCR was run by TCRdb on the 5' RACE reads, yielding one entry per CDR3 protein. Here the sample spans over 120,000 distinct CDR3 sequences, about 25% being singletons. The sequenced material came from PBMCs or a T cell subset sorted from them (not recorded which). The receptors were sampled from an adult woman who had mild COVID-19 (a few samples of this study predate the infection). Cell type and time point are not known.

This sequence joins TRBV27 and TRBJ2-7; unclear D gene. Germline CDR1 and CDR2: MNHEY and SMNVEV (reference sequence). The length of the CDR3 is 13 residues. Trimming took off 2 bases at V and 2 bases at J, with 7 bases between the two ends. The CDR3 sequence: CASSLTATYEQYF. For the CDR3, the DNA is TGTGCCAGCAGTTTAACAGCCACCTACGAGCAGTACTTC.

CDR3 DNA: TGTGCCAGCAGCTTAGAAGAGAGTGAAGCTTTCTTT. Protein product: CASSLEESEAFF. This sequence joins TRBV7-9 and TRBJ1-1; D is undetermined. The CDR3 extends over 12 amino acids. CDR1 SEHNR and CDR2 FQNEAQ come from the germline V gene (reference sequence). V was cut by 1 base and J by 7 bases, with 7 bases left in between. Based on the CDR3 plus reference TRBV7-9 and TRBJ1-1, the full variable domain is DTGVSQNPRHKITKRGQNVTFRCDPISEHNRLYWYRQTLGQGPEFLTYFQNEAQLEKSRLLSDRFSAERPKGSFSTLEIQRTEQGDSAMYLCASSLEESEAFFGQGTRLTVV.

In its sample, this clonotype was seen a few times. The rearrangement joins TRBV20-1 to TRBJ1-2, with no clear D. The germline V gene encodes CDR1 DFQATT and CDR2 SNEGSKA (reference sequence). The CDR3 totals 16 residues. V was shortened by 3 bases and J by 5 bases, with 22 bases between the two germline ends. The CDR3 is CSASRGEGPLFYGYTF. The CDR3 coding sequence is TGCAGTGCTAGCCGAGGCGAGGGCCCCCTCTTTTATGGCTACACCTTC.

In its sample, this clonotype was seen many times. The chain's CDR3 is CASSLAFYEQYF. The CDR3 DNA reads as TGTGCCAGCAGCTTAGCCTTCTACGAGCAGTACTTC. The J gene is TRBJ2-7, the V gene TRBV7-9, with D unresolved. Germline V CDR1 and CDR2: SEHNR, FQNEAQ (reference sequence). Trimming took 0 bases from V and 3 from J, leaving 3 bases between them. The CDR3 length is 12 residues. Based on the CDR3 plus reference TRBV7-9 and TRBJ2-7, the full variable domain is DTGVSQNPRHKITKRGQNVTFRCDPISEHNRLYWYRQTLGQGPEFLTYFQNEAQLEKSRLLSDRFSAERPKGSFSTLEIQRTEQGDSAMYLCASSLAFYEQYFGPGTRLTVT.

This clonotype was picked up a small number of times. The CDR3 reads CASSLGQFSTVFGANVLTF. The CDR3, as DNA: TGCGCCAGCAGCTTGGGTCAATTCTCGACGGTATTTGGGGCCAACGTCCTGACTTTC. The rearrangement uses TRBV5-1 and TRBJ2-6; no clear D gene. In germline, CDR1 is SGHRS, CDR2 YFSETQ. V lost 0 bases and J 3 bases, leaving 19 bases between the germline ends. The CDR3 totals 19 residues.

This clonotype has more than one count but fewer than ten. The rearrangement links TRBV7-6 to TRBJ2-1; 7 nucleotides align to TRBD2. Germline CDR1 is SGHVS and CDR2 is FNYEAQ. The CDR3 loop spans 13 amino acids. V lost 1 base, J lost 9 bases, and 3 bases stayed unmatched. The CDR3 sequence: CASSLGAGVEQFF. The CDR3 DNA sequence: TGTGCCAGCAGCTTAGGGGCGGGAGTTGAGCAGTTCTTC.

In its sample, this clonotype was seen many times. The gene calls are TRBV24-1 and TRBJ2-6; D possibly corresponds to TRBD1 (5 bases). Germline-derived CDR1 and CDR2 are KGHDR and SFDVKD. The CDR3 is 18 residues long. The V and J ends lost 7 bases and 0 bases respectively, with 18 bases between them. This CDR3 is CATSPTGSSASGANVLTF. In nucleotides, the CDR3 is TGTGCCACCAGCCCAACAGGTTCCTCCGCCTCTGGGGCCAACGTCCTGACTTTC.

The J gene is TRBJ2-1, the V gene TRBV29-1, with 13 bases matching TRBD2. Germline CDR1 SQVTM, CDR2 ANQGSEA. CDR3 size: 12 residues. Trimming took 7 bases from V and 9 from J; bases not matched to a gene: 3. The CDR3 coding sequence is TGCAGCGCACTAGCGGGAGGGGGTGAGCAGTTCTTC. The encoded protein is CSALAGGGEQFF.

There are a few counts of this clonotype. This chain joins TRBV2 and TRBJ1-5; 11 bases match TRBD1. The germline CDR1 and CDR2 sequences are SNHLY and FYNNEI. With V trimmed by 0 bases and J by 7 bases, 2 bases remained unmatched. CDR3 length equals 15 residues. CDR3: CASSEAGTGGQPQHF. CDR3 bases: TGTGCCAGCAGTGAAGCCGGGACAGGGGGGCAGCCCCAGCATTTT. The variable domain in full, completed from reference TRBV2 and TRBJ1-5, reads EPEVTQTPSHQVTQMGQEVILRCVPISNHLYFYWYRQILGQKVEFLVSFYNNEISEKSEIFDDQFSVERPDGSNFTLKIRSTKLEDSAMYFCASSEAGTGGQPQHFGDGTRLSIL.

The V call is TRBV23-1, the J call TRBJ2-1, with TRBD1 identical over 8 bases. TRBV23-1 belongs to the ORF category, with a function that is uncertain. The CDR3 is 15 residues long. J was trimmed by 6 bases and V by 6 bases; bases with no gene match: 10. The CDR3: CASSRTGGGSNEQFF. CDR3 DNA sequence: TGCGCCAGCAGCCGCACAGGGGGAGGCTCCAATGAGCAGTTCTTC.

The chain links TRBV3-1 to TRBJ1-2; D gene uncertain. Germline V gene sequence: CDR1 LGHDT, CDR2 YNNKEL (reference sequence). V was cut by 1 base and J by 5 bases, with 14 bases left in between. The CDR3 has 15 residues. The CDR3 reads CASSQASQQSYGYTF. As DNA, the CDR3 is TGTGCCAGCAGCCAAGCGTCACAGCAATCGTATGGCTACACCTTC.

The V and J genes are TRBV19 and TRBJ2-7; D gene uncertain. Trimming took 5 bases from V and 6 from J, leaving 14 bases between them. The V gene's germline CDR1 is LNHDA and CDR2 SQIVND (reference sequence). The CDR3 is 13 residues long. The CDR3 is CASSATPIAEQYF. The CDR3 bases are TGTGCCAGTAGTGCAACCCCAATTGCCGAGCAGTACTTC.

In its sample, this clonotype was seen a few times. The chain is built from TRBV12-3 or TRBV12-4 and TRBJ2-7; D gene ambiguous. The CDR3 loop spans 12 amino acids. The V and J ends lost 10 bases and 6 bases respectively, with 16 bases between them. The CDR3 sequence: CATAKDGPEQYF. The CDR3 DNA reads TGTGCCACCGCCAAGGATGGTCCCGAGCAGTACTTC.

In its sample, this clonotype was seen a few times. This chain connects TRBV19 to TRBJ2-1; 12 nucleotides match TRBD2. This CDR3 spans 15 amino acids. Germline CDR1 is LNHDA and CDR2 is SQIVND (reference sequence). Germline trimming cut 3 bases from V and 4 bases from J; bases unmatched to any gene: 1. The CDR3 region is CASSMGLAGYNEQFF. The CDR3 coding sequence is TGTGCCAGTAGTATGGGACTAGCGGGTTACAATGAGCAGTTCTTC.

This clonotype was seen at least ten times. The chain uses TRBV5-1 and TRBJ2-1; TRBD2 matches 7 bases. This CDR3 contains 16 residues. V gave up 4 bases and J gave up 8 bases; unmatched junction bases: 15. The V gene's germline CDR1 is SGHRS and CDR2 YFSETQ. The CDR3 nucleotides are TGCGCCAGCAGCGGTGCCTGGGAGGGAGCTTGGGATGAGCAGTTCTTC. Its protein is CASSGAWEGAWDEQFF. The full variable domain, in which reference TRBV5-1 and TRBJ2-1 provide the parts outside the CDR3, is KAGVTQTPRYLIKTRGQQVTLSCSPISGHRSVSWYQQTPGQGLQFLFEYFSETQRNKGNFPGRFSGRQFSNSRSEMNVSTLELGDSALYLCASSGAWEGAWDEQFFGPGTRLTVL.

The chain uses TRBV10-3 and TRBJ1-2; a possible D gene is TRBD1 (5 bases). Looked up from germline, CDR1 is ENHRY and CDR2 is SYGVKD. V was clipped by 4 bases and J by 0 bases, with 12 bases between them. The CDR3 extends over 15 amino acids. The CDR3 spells CAISGGDRSNYGYTF. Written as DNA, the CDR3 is TGTGCCATCAGTGGAGGGGACCGCTCTAACTATGGCTACACCTTC.

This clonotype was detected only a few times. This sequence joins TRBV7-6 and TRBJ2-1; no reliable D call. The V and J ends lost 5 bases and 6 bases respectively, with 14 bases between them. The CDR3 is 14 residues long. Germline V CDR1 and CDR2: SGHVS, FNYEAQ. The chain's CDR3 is CASSGPRVLNEQFF. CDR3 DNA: TGTGCCAGCAGCGGTCCGAGAGTGCTCAATGAGCAGTTCTTC. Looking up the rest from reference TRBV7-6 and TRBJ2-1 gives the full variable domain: GAGVSQSPRYKVTKRGQDVALRCDPISGHVSLYWYRQALGQGPEFLTYFNYEAQQDKSGLPNDRFSAERPEGSISTLTIQRTEQRDSAMYRCASSGPRVLNEQFFGPGTRLTVL.

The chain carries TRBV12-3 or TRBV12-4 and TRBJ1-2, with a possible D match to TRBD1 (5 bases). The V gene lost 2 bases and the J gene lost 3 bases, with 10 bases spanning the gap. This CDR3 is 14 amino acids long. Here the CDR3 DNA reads TGTGCCAGCAGTTTAAACGGCAGGGACTATGGCTACACCTTC. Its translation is CASSLNGRDYGYTF.

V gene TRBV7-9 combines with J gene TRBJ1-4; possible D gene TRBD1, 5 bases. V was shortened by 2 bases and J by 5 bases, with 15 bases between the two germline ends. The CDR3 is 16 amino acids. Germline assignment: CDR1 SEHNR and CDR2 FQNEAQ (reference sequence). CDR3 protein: CASSLSGQGQNEKLFF. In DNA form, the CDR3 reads TGTGCCAGCAGCTTAAGTGGGCAGGGCCAGAATGAAAAACTGTTTTTT.

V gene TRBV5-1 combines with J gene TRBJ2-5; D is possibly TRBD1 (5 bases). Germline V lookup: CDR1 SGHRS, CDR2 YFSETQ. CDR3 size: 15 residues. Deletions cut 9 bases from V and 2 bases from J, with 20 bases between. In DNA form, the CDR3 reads TGCGCCACCTCCTCCGAGGCTAGGGGTCAAGAGACCCAGTACTTC. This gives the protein CATSSEARGQETQYF.

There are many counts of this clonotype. CDR3 sequence (DNA): TGCAGCGTTGTGGGGACAGGGTCCTACAATGAGCAGTTCTTC. It is translated as CSVVGTGSYNEQFF. This sequence joins TRBV29-1 and TRBJ2-1; 9 positions agree with TRBD1. The CDR3 is 14 residues long. Germline V lookup: CDR1 SQVTM, CDR2 ANQGSEA. V was clipped by 4 bases and J by 1 base; unmatched bases: 2.

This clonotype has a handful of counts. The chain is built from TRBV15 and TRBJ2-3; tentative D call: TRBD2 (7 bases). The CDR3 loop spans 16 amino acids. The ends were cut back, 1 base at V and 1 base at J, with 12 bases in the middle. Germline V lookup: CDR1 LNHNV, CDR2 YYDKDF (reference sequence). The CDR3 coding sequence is TGTGCCACCAGCAGAGCCGGAGGGGGGGGCACAGATACGCAGTATTTT. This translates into CATSRAGGGGTDTQYF.

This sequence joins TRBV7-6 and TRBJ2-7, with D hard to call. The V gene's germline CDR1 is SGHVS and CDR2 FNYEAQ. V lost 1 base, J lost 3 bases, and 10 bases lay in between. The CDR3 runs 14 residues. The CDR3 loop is CASSLGSMGYEQYF. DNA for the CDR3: TGTGCCAGCAGCTTAGGTTCGATGGGCTACGAGCAGTACTTC.

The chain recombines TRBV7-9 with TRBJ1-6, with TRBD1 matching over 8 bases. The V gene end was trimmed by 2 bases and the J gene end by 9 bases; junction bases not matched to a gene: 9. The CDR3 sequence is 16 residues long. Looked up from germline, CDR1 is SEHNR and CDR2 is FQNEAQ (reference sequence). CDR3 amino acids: CASSLPTTGGGSPLHF. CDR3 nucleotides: TGTGCCAGCAGCTTACCCACTACAGGGGGGGGTTCACCCCTCCACTTT. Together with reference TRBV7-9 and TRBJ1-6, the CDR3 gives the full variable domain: DTGVSQNPRHKITKRGQNVTFRCDPISEHNRLYWYRQTLGQGPEFLTYFQNEAQLEKSRLLSDRFSAERPKGSFSTLEIQRTEQGDSAMYLCASSLPTTGGGSPLHFGNGTRLTVT.

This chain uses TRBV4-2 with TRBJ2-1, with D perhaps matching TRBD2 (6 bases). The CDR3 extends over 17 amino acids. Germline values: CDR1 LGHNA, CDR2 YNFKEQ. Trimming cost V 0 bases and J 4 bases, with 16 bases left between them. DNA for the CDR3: TGTGCCAGCAGCCAAGACCGACTTGGCGGGGCATACAATGAGCAGTTCTTC. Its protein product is CASSQDRLGGAYNEQFF.

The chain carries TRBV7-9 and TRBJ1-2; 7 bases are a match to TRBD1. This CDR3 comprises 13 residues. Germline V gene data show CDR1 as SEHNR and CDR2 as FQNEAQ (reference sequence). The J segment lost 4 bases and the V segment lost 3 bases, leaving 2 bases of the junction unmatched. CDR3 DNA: TGTGCCAGCAGCTTTCGGGACAGCTATGGCTACACCTTC. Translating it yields CASSFRDSYGYTF.

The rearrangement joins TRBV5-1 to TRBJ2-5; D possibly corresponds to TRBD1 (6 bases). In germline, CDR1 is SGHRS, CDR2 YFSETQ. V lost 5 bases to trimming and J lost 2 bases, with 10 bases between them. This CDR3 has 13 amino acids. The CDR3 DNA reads TGCGCCAGCAGGCCGGACAGTCAAGAGACCCAGTACTTC. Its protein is CASRPDSQETQYF.